A selection of T cell receptor beta chains follows, all from one sample in a study of blood T cell repertoires in COVID-19. The protocol was immunoSEQ multiplex PCR, while the TCRdb copy is restricted to in-frame clones and leaves out a portion. The top ten hold just under 2% of the sample, which has a few hundred thousand clones, about 88% seen once. Source material: peripheral blood. The receptors were sampled from a man aged 25 to 45 with active or convalescent COVID-19. The CDR3 runs from the conserved cysteine through the conserved F or W. D genes are given only for firm matches. Clone size, where shown, is once, few, many, or a class for clones that have expanded.

size	D	J	V	CDR3	DNA
few	.	TRBJ1-5	TRBV7-2	CASSLDYRNQPQHF	TGTGCCAGCAGCTTAGACTACAGGAATCAGCCCCAGCATTTT
once	.	TRBJ2-1	TRBV5-6	CASRMRGGEPHEQFF	TGTGCCAGCAGGATGCGCGGCGGGGAACCCCATGAGCAGTTCTTC
.	.	TRBJ1-1	TRBV2	CASRGTGKNTEAFF	TGTGCCAGCAGGGGTACAGGGAAGAACACTGAAGCTTTCTTT
.	TRBD1	TRBJ2-5	TRBV6-1	CASSESWTGRETQYF	TGTGCCAGCAGTGAAAGTTGGACAGGGAGAGAGACCCAGTACTTC
.	.	TRBJ1-5	TRBV27	CASSLRANIQPQHF	TGTGCCAGCAGTTTGAGGGCGAATATCCAGCCCCAGCATTTT
.	TRBD1	TRBJ2-7	TRBV20-1	CSASLQGAEYF	TGCAGTGCTAGCCTGCAGGGGGCGGAGTACTTC
.	.	TRBJ1-1	TRBV27	CASSPAGDTEAFF	TGTGCCAGCAGCCCAGCGGGCGACACTGAAGCTTTCTTT
.	.	TRBJ1-3	TRBV19	CASSIAGAGNTIYF	TGTGCCAGTAGTATAGCAGGGGCTGGAAACACCATATATTTT
once	TRBD1	TRBJ1-6	TRBV19	CASSPRTGEKLNNSPLHF	TGTGCCAGTAGCCCTAGGACAGGGGAGAAATTAAATAATTCACCCCTCCACTTT
.	.	TRBJ2-7	TRBV7-9	CASRLAGRDEQYF	TGTGCCAGCAGACTTGCAGGCCGTGACGAGCAGTACTTC
.	.	TRBJ2-1	TRBV6-2/TRBV6-3	CASSTRTEHNEQFF	TGTGCCAGCAGTACCCGGACAGAGCACAATGAGCAGTTCTTC
.	.	TRBJ1-2	TRBV7-9	CASSLPHWNYGYTF	TGTGCCAGCAGCTTACCACATTGGAACTATGGCTACACCTTC
.	TRBD2	TRBJ2-3	TRBV6-4	CASSESSGVSDTQYF	TGTGCCAGCAGTGAATCTAGCGGGGTTTCAGATACGCAGTATTTT
.	.	TRBJ2-2	TRBV2	CASSESGAAGELFF	TGTGCCAGCAGTGAATCAGGGGCCGCCGGGGAGCTGTTTTTT
once	.	TRBJ2-3	TRBV11-2	CASSLEAITDTQYF	TGTGCCAGCAGCTTAGAGGCAATCACAGATACGCAGTATTTT
.	.	TRBJ2-3	TRBV24-1	CATSDFSDTQYF	TGTGCCACCAGTGATTTCTCAGATACGCAGTATTTT
.	TRBD1	TRBJ2-5	TRBV27	CASSDRGLVGETQYF	TGTGCCAGCAGTGACAGGGGGCTGGTTGGCGAGACCCAGTACTTC
.	.	TRBJ2-4	TRBV4-2	CASSQVPPKAGQYF	TGTGCCAGCAGCCAAGTACCTCCCAAAGCGGGTCAGTACTTC
.	.	TRBJ1-2	TRBV30	CAWISTGNFGYTF	TGTGCCTGGATCTCCACGGGGAATTTTGGCTACACCTTC
.	.	TRBJ1-6	TRBV27	CASSEAGSPLHF	TGTGCCAGCAGCGAGGCTGGATCACCCCTCCACTTT
few	.	TRBJ1-2	TRBV5-4	CASSLGQGGYTF	TGTGCCAGCAGCCTTGGGCAGGGTGGCTACACCTTC
.	TRBD2	TRBJ2-7	TRBV6-1	CASSEWSGGEGEQYF	TGTGCCAGCAGTGAATGGTCCGGGGGGGAAGGCGAGCAGTACTTC
.	TRBD2	TRBJ2-5	TRBV4-1	CASSQDWTSGRETQYF	TGCGCCAGCAGCCAAGATTGGACTAGCGGGAGAGAGACCCAGTACTTC
.	TRBD2	TRBJ2-1	TRBV11-1	CASGGAGGPNNEQFF	TGTGCCAGCGGTGGGGCGGGGGGGCCCAACAATGAGCAGTTCTTC
.	.	TRBJ1-2	TRBV6-5	CASSYHGGANYGYTF	TGTGCCAGCAGTTATCATGGAGGAGCTAACTATGGCTACACCTTC
once	TRBD1	TRBJ2-5	TRBV5-6	CASSWGTGGQETQYF	TGTGCCAGCAGCTGGGGGACAGGGGGCCAGGAGACCCAGTACTTC
.	.	TRBJ2-7	TRBV5-1	CASSVGGHLDSYEQYF	TGCGCCAGCAGCGTGGGGGGACACCTTGACTCCTACGAGCAGTACTTC
.	.	TRBJ1-2	TRBV9	CASSPRSGGYTF	TGTGCCAGCAGCCCTCGATCGGGGGGCTACACCTTC
.	.	TRBJ1-1	TRBV5-5	CASNNPGDRSGAFF	TGTGCCAGCAACAACCCGGGGGACCGGTCCGGGGCTTTCTTT
.	.	TRBJ1-5	TRBV3-1/TRBV3-2	CASSQGLGGGNQPQHF	TGTGCCAGCAGCCAAGGGCTTGGGGGGGGCAATCAGCCCCAGCATTTT
.	.	TRBJ1-2	TRBV19	CATRNYGYTF	TGTGCCACGAGAAACTATGGCTACACCTTC
.	.	TRBJ2-7	TRBV15	CATSRSRLRDSYEQYF	TGTGCCACCAGCAGAAGCCGACTCAGGGACTCCTACGAGCAGTACTTC
.	TRBD2	TRBJ2-3	TRBV9	CASSPERLAGVPDTQYF	TGTGCCAGCAGCCCCGAGAGACTAGCGGGGGTGCCTGATACGCAGTATTTT
.	.	TRBJ1-1	TRBV5-8	CASSLERGGYTEAFF	TGTGCCAGCAGCTTGGAGAGGGGAGGGTACACTGAAGCTTTCTTT
once	TRBD1	TRBJ2-5	TRBV18	CASSTETGYLETQYF	TGTGCCAGCTCAACGGAGACAGGGTATCTAGAGACCCAGTACTTC
.	.	TRBJ2-2	TRBV9	CASSSRGTNTGELFF	TGTGCCAGCTCCAGTCGCGGAACGAACACCGGGGAGCTGTTTTTT
.	TRBD1	TRBJ1-2	TRBV15	CATSRDRGRNGYTF	TGTGCCACCAGCAGAGACAGGGGGCGTAATGGCTACACCTTC
.	.	TRBJ1-2	TRBV11-2	CASSFRAGTSGGYTF	TGTGCCAGCAGCTTTAGGGCGGGGACGTCGGGTGGCTACACCTTC
.	TRBD1	TRBJ1-5	TRBV7-6	CASSLAGGWGQPQHF	TGTGCCAGCAGCTTAGCAGGGGGCTGGGGTCAGCCCCAGCATTTT
.	.	TRBJ2-1	TRBV3-1/TRBV3-2	CASSQFGGGFSYNEQFF	TGTGCCAGCAGCCAATTTGGAGGGGGCTTTTCCTACAATGAGCAGTTCTTC
.	.	TRBJ1-5	TRBV19	CASSQQGLGNQPQHF	TGTGCCAGTAGTCAACAGGGTCTCGGCAATCAGCCCCAGCATTTT
.	.	TRBJ1-2	TRBV29-1	CSVEVSVNYGYTF	TGCAGCGTTGAAGTTTCGGTTAACTATGGCTACACCTTC
once	TRBD1	TRBJ1-2	TRBV7-6	CASSAEIVDRENGYTF	TGTGCCAGCAGCGCGGAGATCGTGGACAGGGAGAATGGCTACACCTTC
.	.	TRBJ2-7	TRBV21-1	CASTRVSHVEQYF	TGTGCCAGCACCCGCGTTTCCCACGTCGAGCAGTACTTC
.	.	TRBJ1-6	TRBV19	CASSIDGGAPLHF	TGTGCCAGTAGTATAGACGGCGGAGCACCCCTCCACTTT
.	.	TRBJ1-4	TRBV6-5	CASSISWGVSEKLFF	TGTGCCAGCAGTATATCTTGGGGGGTAAGCGAAAAACTGTTTTTT
.	.	TRBJ1-6	TRBV5-1	CASSSQGEGSPLHF	TGCGCCAGCAGCTCGCAGGGTGAAGGATCACCCCTCCACTTT
.	.	TRBJ2-5	TRBV11-2	CASSPSRGSVETQYF	TGTGCCAGCAGCCCCTCCCGGGGATCGGTAGAGACCCAGTACTTC
.	TRBD2	TRBJ2-3	TRBV5-5	CASSPARTSGGGTQYF	TGTGCCAGCAGCCCCGCACGGACTAGCGGAGGGGGTACGCAGTATTTT
.	.	TRBJ2-6	TRBV6-2/TRBV6-3	CASSYEFWSSGANVLTF	TGTGCCAGCAGTTACGAATTTTGGAGCTCTGGGGCCAACGTCCTGACTTTC
.	TRBD1	TRBJ1-1	TRBV6-6	CASRLQTGRNTEAFF	TGTGCCAGCAGACTCCAGACAGGGAGAAACACTGAAGCTTTCTTT
.	.	TRBJ2-1	TRBV13	CASSSRDTAYNEQFF	TGTGCCAGCAGCAGCCGGGACACTGCCTACAATGAGCAGTTCTTC
.	.	TRBJ1-2	TRBV4-2	CASSQEEGSRYGYTF	TGTGCCAGCAGCCAAGAAGAAGGCAGCAGGTATGGCTACACCTTC
once	.	TRBJ1-3	TRBV30	CAWSVLADTIYF	TGTGCCTGGAGTGTACTGGCGGACACCATATATTTT
.	TRBD2	TRBJ2-1	TRBV19	CASTDPLAGPYNEQFF	TGTGCCAGTACCGACCCCCTAGCGGGGCCCTACAATGAGCAGTTCTTC
.	TRBD1	TRBJ2-7	TRBV6-5	CASRLGDSGYEQYF	TGTGCCAGCAGACTAGGGGACAGTGGCTACGAGCAGTACTTC
.	.	TRBJ1-2	TRBV19	CASSISTGPANYGYTF	TGTGCCAGTAGTATTAGTACAGGGCCAGCTAACTATGGCTACACCTTC
once	TRBD1	TRBJ1-1	TRBV12-5	CASGLGQGAFTEAFF	TGTGCTAGTGGTTTGGGACAGGGGGCATTTACTGAAGCTTTCTTT
once	TRBD2	TRBJ2-7	TRBV7-6	CASSLLAGETGPEQYF	TGTGCCAGCAGCTTATTAGCGGGGGAGACCGGTCCCGAGCAGTACTTC